This T cell receptor beta chain emerged from a study of PD-L1 blockade in urothelial cancer. Sequencing used immunoSEQ multiplex PCR; TCRdb keeps in-frame clones, though not all of them. The repertoire holds more than 35,000 clones, with around 82% as singletons. Looked up from germline, CDR1 is SGDLS and CDR2 is YYNGEE. Unmatched junction bases numbered 11, after V lost 3 bases and J lost 6 bases. The CDR3 extends over 16 amino acids. Here the sequenced sample was PBMCs, taken around atezolizumab (anti-PD-L1) treatment. This sequence was found in a man between 65 and 85 years old with urothelial cancer. The chain combines TRBV9 with TRBJ1-5; 8 bases agree with TRBD1. CDR3 bases: TGTGCCAGCAGCGCCGGACAGGGCGGTAGGATTCAGCCCCAGCATTTT. It specifies CASSAGQGGRIQPQHF.